This T cell receptor (beta chain) was sequenced during a study of OX40 agonist ivuxolimab in advanced cancers. Turning to the study itself: Patients were treated with intravenous ivuxolimab, dosed at 0.01 to 10 mg/kg and infused every 2 weeks.

The table came from immunoSEQ multiplex PCR; TCRdb's copy has only in-frame clones and leaves some out. The table lists about 50,000 clones, 70% to 90% of them singletons. This CDR3 has 14 residues. Per the germline V gene, CDR1 is MNHEY and CDR2 is SMNVEV (reference sequence). V was trimmed by 0 bases and J by 1 base, leaving 6 bases between them. This rearrangement joins TRBV27 to TRBJ1-1; D gene uncertain. The TCR originated in an adult with an advanced solid tumor such as melanoma, head and neck, liver or kidney cancer. The sequencing here drew on CD4+ or CD8+ T cells sorted from blood, taken in a trial of the OX40 agonist ivuxolimab. The CDR3 reads CASSLSVANTEAFF. CDR3 nucleotides: TGTGCCAGCAGTTTATCGGTAGCGAACACTGAAGCTTTCTTT.